This TCR beta chain derives from a study of CD8 T cells in ankylosing spondylitis. About this clonotype itself: Its antigen is undetermined.

Points from the study as a whole: Blood of patients with ankylosing spondylitis appeared to be characterized by a TCR beta motif of eight highly homologous variants.

The CDR3 has 17 amino acids. The ends lost 2 bases at V and 2 bases at J; junction bases unmatched: 9. Germline CDR1 reads SGHRS; CDR2 reads YFSETQ. TCRdb independently ran MiXCR on the 5' RACE reads; one entry per CDR3 protein. The data hold about 750,000 distinct CDR3 sequences, with roughly 20% observed a single time. This sequence was found in a male donor with ankylosing spondylitis. The rearrangement joins TRBV5-1 to TRBJ2-3, with 9 positions matching TRBD1. Sequenced sample: blood, either unsorted or a sorted T cell fraction (not recorded which). The chain's CDR3 is CASSFYPGTGPTDTQYF. CDR3 in DNA: TGCGCCAGCAGCTTCTACCCCGGGACAGGGCCCACAGATACGCAGTATTTT.